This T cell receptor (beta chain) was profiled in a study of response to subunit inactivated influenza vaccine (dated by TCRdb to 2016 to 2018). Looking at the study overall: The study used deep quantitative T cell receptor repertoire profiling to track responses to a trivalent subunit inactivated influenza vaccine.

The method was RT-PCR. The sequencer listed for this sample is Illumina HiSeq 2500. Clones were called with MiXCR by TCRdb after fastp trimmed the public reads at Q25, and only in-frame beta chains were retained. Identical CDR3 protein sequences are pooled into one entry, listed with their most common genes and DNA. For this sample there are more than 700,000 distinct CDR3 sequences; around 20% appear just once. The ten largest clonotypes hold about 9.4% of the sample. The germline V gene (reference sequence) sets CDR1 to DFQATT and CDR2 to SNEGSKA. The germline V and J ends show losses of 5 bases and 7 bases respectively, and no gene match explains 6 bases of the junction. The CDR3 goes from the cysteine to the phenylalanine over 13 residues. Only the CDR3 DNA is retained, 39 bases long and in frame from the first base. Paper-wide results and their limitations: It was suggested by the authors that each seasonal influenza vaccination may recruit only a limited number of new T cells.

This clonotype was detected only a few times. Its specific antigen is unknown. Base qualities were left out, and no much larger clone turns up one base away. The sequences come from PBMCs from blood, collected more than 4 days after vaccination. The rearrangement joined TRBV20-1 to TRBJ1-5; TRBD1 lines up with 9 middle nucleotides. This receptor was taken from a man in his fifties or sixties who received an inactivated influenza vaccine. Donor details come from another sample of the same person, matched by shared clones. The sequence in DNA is TGCAGTGCTGTACAGGGGGCTCGGCAGCCCCAGCATTTT. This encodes CSAVQGARQPQHF.